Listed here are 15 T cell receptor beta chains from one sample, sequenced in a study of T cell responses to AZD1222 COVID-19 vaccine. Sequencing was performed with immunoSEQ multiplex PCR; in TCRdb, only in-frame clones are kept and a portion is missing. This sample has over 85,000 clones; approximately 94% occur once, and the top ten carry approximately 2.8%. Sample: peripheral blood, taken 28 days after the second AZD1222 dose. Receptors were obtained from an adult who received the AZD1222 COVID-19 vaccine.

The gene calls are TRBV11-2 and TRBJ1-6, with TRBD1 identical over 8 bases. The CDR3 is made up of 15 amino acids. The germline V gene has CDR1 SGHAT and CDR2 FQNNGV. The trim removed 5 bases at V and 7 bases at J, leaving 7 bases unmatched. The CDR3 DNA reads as TGTGCCAGCAGCGGCTGGGACAGGAGGAATTCACCCCTCCACTTT. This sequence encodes CASSGWDRRNSPLHF.

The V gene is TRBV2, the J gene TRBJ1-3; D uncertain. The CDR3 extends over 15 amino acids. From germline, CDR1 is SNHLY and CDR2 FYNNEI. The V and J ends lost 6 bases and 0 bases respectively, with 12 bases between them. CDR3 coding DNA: TGTGCCAGCAGGATGGAGAGGTTCTCTGGAAACACCATATATTTT. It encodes CASRMERFSGNTIYF.

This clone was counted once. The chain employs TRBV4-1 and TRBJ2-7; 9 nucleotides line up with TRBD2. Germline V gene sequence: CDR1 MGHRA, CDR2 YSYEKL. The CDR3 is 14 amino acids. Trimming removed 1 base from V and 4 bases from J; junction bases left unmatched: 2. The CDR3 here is CASSQVAGGYEQYF. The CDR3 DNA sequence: TGCGCCAGCAGCCAAGTCGCGGGAGGGTACGAGCAGTACTTC.

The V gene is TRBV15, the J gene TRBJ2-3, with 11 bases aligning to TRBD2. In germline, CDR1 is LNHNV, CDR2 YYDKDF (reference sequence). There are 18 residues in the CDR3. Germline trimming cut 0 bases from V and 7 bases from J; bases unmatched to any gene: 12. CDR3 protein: CATSRDDDVAGGSHTQYF. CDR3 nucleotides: TGTGCCACCAGCAGAGACGACGACGTAGCGGGAGGGTCCCATACGCAGTATTTT.

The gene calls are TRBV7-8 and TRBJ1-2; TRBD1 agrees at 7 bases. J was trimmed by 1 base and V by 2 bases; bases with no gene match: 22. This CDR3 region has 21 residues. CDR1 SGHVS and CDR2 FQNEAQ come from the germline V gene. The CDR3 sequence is CASSLPEIGQVLVGGNYGYTF. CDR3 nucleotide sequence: TGTGCCAGCAGCTTACCCGAAATAGGACAGGTCCTTGTGGGGGGTAACTATGGCTACACCTTC.

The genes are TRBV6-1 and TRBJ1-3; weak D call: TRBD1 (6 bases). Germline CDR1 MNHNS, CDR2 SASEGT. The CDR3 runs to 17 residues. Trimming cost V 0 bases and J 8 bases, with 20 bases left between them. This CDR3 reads CASSEAPGTLVGHTIYF. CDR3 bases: TGTGCCAGCAGTGAAGCGCCCGGGACACTCGTCGGGCACACCATATATTTT.

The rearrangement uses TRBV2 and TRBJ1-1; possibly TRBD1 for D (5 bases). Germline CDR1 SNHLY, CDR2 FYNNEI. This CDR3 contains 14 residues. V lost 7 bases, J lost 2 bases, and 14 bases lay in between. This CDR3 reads CASKIQQGNTEAFF. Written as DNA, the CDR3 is TGTGCCAGCAAAATACAGCAGGGAAACACTGAAGCTTTCTTT.

CDR3 sequence (DNA): TGTGCCAGCAGCCCATCCAGGGGCCGCCTTTCACCCCTCCACTTT. Its protein product is CASSPSRGRLSPLHF. This rearrangement joins TRBV3-1 (or the pseudogene TRBV3-2) to TRBJ1-6, with D possibly TRBD1 on 6 matching bases. The CDR3 extends over 15 amino acids. Trimming removed 4 bases from V and 9 bases from J, with 16 bases in between. Germline CDR1 is LGHDT and CDR2 is YNNKEL (reference sequence).

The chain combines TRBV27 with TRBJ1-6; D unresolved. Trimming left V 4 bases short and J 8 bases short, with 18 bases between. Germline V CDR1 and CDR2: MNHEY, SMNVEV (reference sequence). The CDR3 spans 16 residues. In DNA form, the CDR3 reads TGTGCCAGCAGTTCTCTTAAGTCCGGGGTGCATTCACCCCTCCACTTT. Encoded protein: CASSSLKSGVHSPLHF.

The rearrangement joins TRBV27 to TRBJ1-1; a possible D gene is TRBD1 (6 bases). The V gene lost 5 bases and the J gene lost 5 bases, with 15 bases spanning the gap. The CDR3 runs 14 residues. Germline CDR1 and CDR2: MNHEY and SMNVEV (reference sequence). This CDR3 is CASSARGGTTEAFF. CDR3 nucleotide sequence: TGTGCCAGCAGTGCAAGGGGGGGTACGACTGAAGCTTTCTTT.

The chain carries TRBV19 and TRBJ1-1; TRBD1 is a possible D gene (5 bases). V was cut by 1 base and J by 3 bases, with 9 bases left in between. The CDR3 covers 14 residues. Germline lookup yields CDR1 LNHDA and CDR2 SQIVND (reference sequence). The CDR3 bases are TGTGCCAGTAGTATAGGAACGGGACACACTGAAGCTTTCTTT. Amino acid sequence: CASSIGTGHTEAFF. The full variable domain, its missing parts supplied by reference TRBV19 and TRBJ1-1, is DGGITQSPKYLFRKEGQNVTLSCEQNLNHDAMYWYRQDPGQGLRLIYYSQIVNDFQKGDIAEGYSVSREKKESFPLTVTSAQKNPTAFYLCASSIGTGHTEAFFGQGTRLTVV.

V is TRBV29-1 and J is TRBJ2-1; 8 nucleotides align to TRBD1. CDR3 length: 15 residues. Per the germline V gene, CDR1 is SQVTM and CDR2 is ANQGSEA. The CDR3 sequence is CSVAGGVQLYNEQFF. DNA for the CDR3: TGCAGTGTCGCAGGGGGCGTCCAATTGTACAATGAGCAGTTCTTC.

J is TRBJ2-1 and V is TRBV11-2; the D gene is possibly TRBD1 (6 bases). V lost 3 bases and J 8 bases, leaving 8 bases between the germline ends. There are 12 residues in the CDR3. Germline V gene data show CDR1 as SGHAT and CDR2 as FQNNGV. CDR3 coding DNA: TGTGCCAGCAGCTTTTACAGGGATGAGCAGTTCTTC. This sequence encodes CASSFYRDEQFF.

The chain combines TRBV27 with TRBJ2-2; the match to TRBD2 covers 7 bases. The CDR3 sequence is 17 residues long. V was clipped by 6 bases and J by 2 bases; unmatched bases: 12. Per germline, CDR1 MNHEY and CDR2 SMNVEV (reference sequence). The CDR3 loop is CASSSLAGRTNTGELFF. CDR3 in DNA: TGTGCCAGCAGCTCCTTGGCCGGGAGGACTAACACCGGGGAGCTGTTTTTT.

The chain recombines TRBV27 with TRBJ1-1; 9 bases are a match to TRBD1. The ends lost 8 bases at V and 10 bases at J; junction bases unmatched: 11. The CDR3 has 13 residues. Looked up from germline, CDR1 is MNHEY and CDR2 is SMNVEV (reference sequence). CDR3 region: CASHQSETGGAFF. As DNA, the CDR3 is TGTGCCAGCCATCAAAGCGAGACAGGGGGAGCTTTCTTT.